This TCR beta chain is drawn from a study of beta chain features in type 1 diabetes. As for this clone: The junction does not match germline at one end; this may be a read error.

The investigators reverse transcribed all of the isolated RNA, so they sequenced expressed TCRB transcripts. Profiling relied on immunoSEQ multiplex PCR, and the TCRdb table lists in-frame clones only, not all of them. Of 200,000 to 250,000 clones listed, 11% are singletons. The CDR3 has 14 amino acids. The V gene's germline CDR1 is MNHEY and CDR2 SVGAGI. A heparinised blood draw that averaged around 0.12 L was obtained once from each donor. This sequence originates from a man in his late teens or twenties in good health. Specimen: central memory CD4+ T cells from blood. The J gene is TRBJ2-1, the V gene TRBV6-5; 8 bases fit TRBD1. CDR3 sequence (DNA): TGTGCCATCAGTGGACAGGGTTCCTACAATGAGCAGTTCTTC. It specifies CAISGQGSYNEQFF.